The 20 T cell receptor beta chains listed next were all sequenced from one sample in a study of cytomegalovirus exposure and HLA in healthy donors. The PCR had 60 Vbeta and 13 Jbeta primers. The data were produced by immunoSEQ multiplex PCR, yet TCRdb's version contains in-frame clones alone and is incomplete. This table has about 94,000 clones, roughly three fifths appearing once. The sequencing sample was made of PBMCs. All receptors derive from a man aged 25 to 40 in good health and CMV-seronegative.

The V gene is TRBV7-9, the J gene TRBJ1-4; D perhaps matches TRBD1 (5 bases). Germline V lookup: CDR1 SEHNR, CDR2 FQNEAQ (reference sequence). The CDR3 has 14 amino acids. Trimming removed 0 bases from V and 8 bases from J, with 10 bases in between. The CDR3 here is CASSLAEGREKLFF. For the CDR3, the DNA is TGTGCCAGCAGCTTAGCGGAGGGGCGCGAAAAACTGTTTTTT. The variable domain in full, with the rest retrieved from reference TRBV7-9 and TRBJ1-4, is DTGVSQNPRHKITKRGQNVTFRCDPISEHNRLYWYRQTLGQGPEFLTYFQNEAQLEKSRLLSDRFSAERPKGSFSTLEIQRTEQGDSAMYLCASSLAEGREKLFFGSGTQLSVL.

In this sample, this clone turned up a few times. V usage is TRBV5-1 and J usage is TRBJ1-1; no clear D. V lost 0 bases, J lost 11 bases, and 8 bases lay in between. Germline loops: CDR1 SGHRS, CDR2 YFSETQ. CDR3 size: 11 residues. Here the CDR3 reads CASSLEGRAFF. As DNA, the CDR3 is TGCGCCAGCAGCTTGGAAGGGAGGGCTTTCTTT.

The chain has TRBV7-9 and TRBJ1-5; D possibly corresponds to TRBD1 (6 bases). Germline-derived CDR1 and CDR2 are SEHNR and FQNEAQ (reference sequence). Deletions cut 1 base from V and 6 bases from J, with 10 bases between. There are 14 residues in the CDR3. The CDR3 sequence is CASSLDRAAQPQHF. As DNA, the CDR3 is TGTGCCAGCAGCTTAGACAGGGCGGCTCAGCCCCAGCATTTT.

The chain uses TRBV6-5 and TRBJ1-2, with 7 nucleotides matching TRBD1. There are 13 residues in the CDR3. Trimming removed 5 bases from V and 8 bases from J; junction bases left unmatched: 8. The germline gives CDR1 MNHEY, CDR2 SVGAGI. The CDR3 here is CASSTDRAKGYTF. As DNA, the CDR3 is TGTGCCAGCAGTACAGACAGGGCTAAGGGCTACACCTTC.

This chain uses TRBV30 with TRBJ2-4, with D possibly being TRBD1 (7 bases). CDR3 length: 15 amino acids. Germline CDR1 reads GTSNPN; CDR2 reads SVGIG (reference sequence). V lost 5 bases and J 4 bases, leaving 18 bases between the germline ends. DNA of the CDR3: TGTGCCTGGTCCATCCCAGGGGGGTTAAAAAACATTCAGTACTTC. It yields the protein CAWSIPGGLKNIQYF.

This clone has just a few counts. This chain links TRBV13 with TRBJ2-7; TRBD2 matches 8 bases. V shed 7 bases, J shed 5 bases, and the junction held 1 base outside the gene matches. Germline V gene lookup returns CDR1 PRHDT and CDR2 FYEKMQ (reference sequence). There are 11 residues in the CDR3. CDR3 amino acids: CASTGGDEQYF. The DNA of the CDR3 is TGTGCCAGCACCGGGGGGGACGAGCAGTACTTC.

This clone is labeled medium-sized. This chain joins TRBV4-2 and TRBJ2-7; 9 bases agree with TRBD2. The CDR3 spans 15 residues. V was pared by 4 bases and J by 0 bases, with 4 bases of the junction left unmatched. CDR1 is LGHNA and CDR2 is YNFKEQ in the germline V gene. The CDR3 coding sequence is TGTGCCAGCAGCCCCCGTAGCGGGAGCTCCTACGAGCAGTACTTC. Protein product: CASSPRSGSSYEQYF.

This clone was observed a handful of times. This rearrangement joins TRBV6-1 to TRBJ1-5; 9 nucleotides line up with TRBD1. The CDR3 consists of 19 residues. The V gene's germline CDR1 is MNHNS and CDR2 SASEGT. V was pared by 1 base and J by 3 bases, with 13 bases of the junction left unmatched. DNA for the CDR3: TGTGCCAGCAGTGAAGGGGTCGGGACAGGGCGGTTTAACAATCAGCCCCAGCATTTT. This encodes CASSEGVGTGRFNNQPQHF.

This sequence joins TRBV29-1 and TRBJ2-7, with D maybe TRBD2 (6 bases). V was shortened by 8 bases and J by 5 bases, with 25 bases between the two germline ends. CDR3 length equals 15 residues. The V gene's germline CDR1 is SQVTM and CDR2 ANQGSEA. The DNA of the CDR3 is TGCAGCTACAAAAAAAGAATCGGGAGATTGGACGAGCAGTACTTC. Translation: CSYKKRIGRLDEQYF.

This clone was seen only a few times. The CDR3 region has the DNA TGCGCCAGCAGCTTAGGGACAGACCCCTACGAGCAGTACTTC. Protein product: CASSLGTDPYEQYF. The rearrangement links TRBV5-1 to TRBJ2-7, with 7 bases fitting TRBD1. CDR1 and CDR2 from the germline V gene are SGHRS and YFSETQ. Trimming cost V 2 bases and J 2 bases; bases outside gene matches: 4. This CDR3 contains 14 residues.

The chain uses TRBV6-5 and TRBJ1-2; TRBD1 agrees at 7 bases. This CDR3 has 12 residues. V lost 8 bases to trimming and J lost 7 bases; unmatched junction nucleotides: 7. The V gene's germline CDR1 is MNHEY and CDR2 SVGAGI. CDR3 DNA: TGTGCCAGCTCTCACAGGGGAGGTGGCTACACCTTC. Translated, it gives CASSHRGGGYTF.

The V gene is TRBV5-4, the J gene TRBJ2-1; D possibly corresponds to TRBD2 (7 bases). Germline CDR1 reads SGHNT; CDR2 reads YYREEE (reference sequence). The CDR3 is 16 residues long. The V gene lost 5 bases and the J gene lost 8 bases, with 23 bases spanning the gap. CDR3 sequence: CASRAGAGNREDEQFF. The CDR3 DNA reads as TGTGCCAGCAGGGCGGGGGCGGGGAACCGGGAGGATGAGCAGTTCTTC.

The CDR3 bases are TGTGCCAGCAGCACAACAGGGCAGGATGGCTACACCTTC. Its protein is CASSTTGQDGYTF. The genes are TRBV7-9 and TRBJ1-2, with a possible D match to TRBD1 (6 bases). Trimming pared 5 bases from V and 6 bases from J, leaving 13 bases between. Germline CDR1 reads SEHNR; CDR2 reads FQNEAQ (reference sequence). The CDR3 consists of 13 residues.

This rearrangement joins TRBV10-3 to TRBJ2-2; 10 nucleotides agree with TRBD2. The CDR3 runs 20 residues. The V and J ends lost 0 bases and 3 bases, in that order; junction bases with no gene match: 13. Per germline, CDR1 ENHRY and CDR2 SYGVKD. CDR3 region: CAISESISSGSSTHTGELFF. In DNA form, the CDR3 reads TGTGCCATCAGTGAGTCGATTTCTAGCGGGAGCTCCACACACACCGGGGAGCTGTTTTTT.

The J gene is TRBJ1-2, the V gene TRBV15, with D unresolved. The germline V gene encodes CDR1 LNHNV and CDR2 YYDKDF (reference sequence). This CDR3 is built from 16 residues. V lost 0 bases and J lost 10, with 21 bases in between. This CDR3 is CATSRDSLPGGVVYTF. For the CDR3, the DNA is TGTGCCACCAGCAGAGATAGTCTCCCAGGCGGGGTGGTCTACACCTTC.

This clone has more than one count but fewer than ten. The rearrangement uses TRBV11-2 and TRBJ2-3, with 9 bases lining up with TRBD2. The CDR3 is 16 residues long. Trimming at V came to 2 bases and at J to 3 bases, leaving 6 bases not matched to a gene. Per the germline V gene, CDR1 is SGHAT and CDR2 is FQNNGV. CDR3 nucleotide sequence: TGTGCCAGCAGCTTATTTAGCGGGAGTGCAACAGATACGCAGTATTTT. Translating gives CASSLFSGSATDTQYF. Supplemented by reference TRBV11-2 and TRBJ2-3, the full variable domain reads EAGVAQSPRYKIIEKRQSVAFWCNPISGHATLYWYQQILGQGPKLLIQFQNNGVVDDSQLPKDRFSAERLKGVDSTLKIQPAKLEDSAVYLCASSLFSGSATDTQYFGPGTRLTVL.

This clone is classed as large. This chain connects TRBV6-5 to TRBJ2-7, with D perhaps TRBD2 (5 bases). The CDR3 is 14 amino acids. Trimming took 8 bases from V and 5 from J, leaving 19 bases between them. From germline, CDR1 is MNHEY and CDR2 SVGAGI. The CDR3 region is CASGEWERSHEQYF. CDR3 DNA: TGTGCCAGCGGGGAATGGGAGAGAAGCCACGAGCAGTACTTC.

The chain joins TRBV27 to TRBJ2-1, with TRBD2 identical over 12 bases. Trimming at V came to 8 bases and at J to 0 bases, leaving 2 bases not matched to a gene. This CDR3 comprises 15 residues. From germline, CDR1 is MNHEY and CDR2 SMNVEV (reference sequence). CDR3 nucleotide sequence: TGTGCCAGCGGACTAGCGGGAACCTCCTACAATGAGCAGTTCTTC. Its translation is CASGLAGTSYNEQFF.

CDR3 in amino acids: CASSPGGSQETQYF. The CDR3 nucleotides are TGTGCCAGCAGTCCAGGGGGCAGCCAAGAGACCCAGTACTTC. The chain combines TRBV2 with TRBJ2-5; 8 bases line up with TRBD1. Trimming at V came to 5 bases and at J to 1 base, leaving 3 bases not matched to a gene. CDR1 and CDR2 (germline): SNHLY, FYNNEI. The CDR3 length is 14 residues.

A few counts support this clone. The chain carries TRBV28 and TRBJ2-1; D is possibly TRBD2 (5 bases). The germline gives CDR1 MDHEN, CDR2 SYDVKM. Trimming stripped 7 bases from V and 6 bases from J, with 16 bases between. The CDR3 covers 14 residues. The DNA for the CDR3 is TGTGCCAGCATTCAGCGGCAGTTCTTCAATGAGCAGTTCTTC. Protein product: CASIQRQFFNEQFF.